These 30 T cell receptor beta chains came from one sample sequenced in a study of cytomegalovirus exposure and HLA in healthy donors. The PCR made use of 60 Vbeta and 13 Jbeta primers. Sequenced by immunoSEQ multiplex PCR; TCRdb stores in-frame clones only, minus some. The table has about 160,000 clones, approximately 78% seen once; the top ten hold around 3.3%. The sequenced sample was PBMCs. Source of these receptors: a woman in her 40s in good health and CMV-seronegative.

This clone was picked up a small number of times. The chain joins TRBV5-1 to TRBJ2-3; tentatively, D is TRBD2 (6 bases). Germline V gives CDR1 SGHRS, CDR2 YFSETQ. This CDR3 has 13 residues. Trimming stripped 5 bases from V and 4 bases from J, with 11 bases between. The CDR3 loop reads CASRVLASDTQYF. The CDR3 DNA is TGCGCCAGCAGGGTACTAGCCTCAGATACGCAGTATTTT.

The V and J genes are TRBV6-6 and TRBJ1-2; 7 bases map to TRBD1. This CDR3 region has 12 residues. J lost 4 bases, V lost 8 bases, and 4 bases had no gene match. From germline, CDR1 is MNHNY and CDR2 SVGAGI (reference sequence). CDR3 residues: CASGDSRYGYTF. The CDR3 coding sequence is TGTGCCAGCGGGGACAGTCGCTATGGCTACACCTTC.

J is TRBJ1-4 and V is TRBV4-1; 11 positions agree with TRBD1. Germline V gives CDR1 MGHRA, CDR2 YSYEKL. V was pared by 1 base and J by 8 bases, with 0 bases of the junction left unmatched. The CDR3 spans 14 residues. The CDR3 region has the DNA TGCGCCAGCAGCCAAGGGACAGGGGGCGAAAAACTGTTTTTT. It specifies CASSQGTGGEKLFF.

This clone was observed a few times. This sequence joins TRBV6-1 and TRBJ1-5, with a tentative D call TRBD1 (5 bases). The CDR3 extends over 14 amino acids. The germline gives CDR1 MNHNS, CDR2 SASEGT. Trimming stripped 2 bases from V and 5 bases from J, with 10 bases between. The DNA for the CDR3 is TGTGCCAGCAGTGAATTCAGGGCGGATCAGCCCCAGCATTTT. Translated, it gives CASSEFRADQPQHF.

This rearrangement joins TRBV18 to TRBJ2-7; unclear D gene. With 6 bases removed from V and 2 bases from J, the gap between germline ends came to 11 bases. CDR1 KGHSH and CDR2 LQKENI come from the germline V gene. This CDR3 has 13 amino acids. CDR3 bases: TGTGCCAGCTCTCCAATCGCAGCCTACGAGCAGTACTTC. It specifies CASSPIAAYEQYF.

The chain is built from TRBV5-6 and TRBJ1-1; 9 bases are a match to TRBD1. The J segment lost 2 bases and the V segment lost 4 bases, leaving 3 bases of the junction unmatched. This CDR3 has 14 residues. Germline V gene sequence: CDR1 SGHDT, CDR2 YYEEEE. This CDR3 is CASSRDRANTEAFF. The CDR3, as DNA: TGTGCCAGCAGCAGGGACAGGGCAAACACTGAAGCTTTCTTT.

V gene TRBV2 combines with J gene TRBJ1-4; D is uncertain. Trimming pared 8 bases from V and 0 bases from J, leaving 13 bases between. The CDR3 is 15 residues long. CDR1 and CDR2 from the germline V gene are SNHLY and FYNNEI. CDR3 in amino acids: CASGGQAATNEKLFF. As DNA, the CDR3 is TGTGCCAGCGGAGGGCAAGCAGCAACTAATGAAAAACTGTTTTTT.

This sequence joins TRBV27 and TRBJ1-4; 7 bases line up with TRBD1. Germline loops: CDR1 MNHEY, CDR2 SMNVEV (reference sequence). The CDR3 is made up of 14 amino acids. With 6 bases clipped from V and 4 bases from J, the junction kept 5 bases outside the gene matches. The DNA of the CDR3 is TGTGCCAGCAGGTACCAGGGGGTTAATGAAAAACTGTTTTTT. As protein: CASRYQGVNEKLFF.

The chain recombines TRBV19 with TRBJ2-1, with D possibly being TRBD2 (6 bases). The V gene lost 1 base and the J gene lost 0 bases, with 19 bases spanning the gap. This CDR3 is built from 19 residues. Germline-derived CDR1 and CDR2 are LNHDA and SQIVND (reference sequence). CDR3 protein: CASSIAVGGGLGSYNEQFF. CDR3 DNA sequence: TGTGCCAGTAGTATAGCGGTGGGGGGAGGTTTGGGCTCCTACAATGAGCAGTTCTTC.

This clone showed up just once. This sequence joins TRBV6-5 and TRBJ2-1, with 8 bases fitting TRBD1. This CDR3 is 14 amino acids long. With V trimmed by 8 bases and J by 4 bases, 7 bases remained unmatched. The germline V gene encodes CDR1 MNHEY and CDR2 SVGAGI. This CDR3 is CASLGQGLYNEQFF. The CDR3 nucleotides are TGTGCCAGCCTCGGACAGGGCCTGTACAATGAGCAGTTCTTC.

The chain joins TRBV18 to TRBJ1-1; the D gene is possibly TRBD1 (5 bases). Germline CDR1 and CDR2: KGHSH and LQKENI. The CDR3 length is 15 residues. Trimming pared 0 bases from V and 0 bases from J, leaving 8 bases between. The CDR3 bases are TGTGCCAGCTCACCACCAGGGGCTATGAACACTGAAGCTTTCTTT. Translation: CASSPPGAMNTEAFF.

V usage is TRBV5-1 and J usage is TRBJ2-3; 8 bases align to TRBD2. The V segment lost 2 bases and the J segment 5 bases; nucleotides outside the gene matches: 7. From germline, CDR1 is SGHRS and CDR2 YFSETQ. The CDR3 runs 15 residues. CDR3 amino acids: CASSFKAGALDTQYF. CDR3 sequence (DNA): TGCGCCAGCAGCTTCAAAGCGGGGGCCCTAGATACGCAGTATTTT. Drawing the rest from reference TRBV5-1 and TRBJ2-3, the complete variable domain is KAGVTQTPRYLIKTRGQQVTLSCSPISGHRSVSWYQQTPGQGLQFLFEYFSETQRNKGNFPGRFSGRQFSNSRSEMNVSTLELGDSALYLCASSFKAGALDTQYFGPGTRLTVL.

A single count supports this clone. The chain joins TRBV5-1 to TRBJ2-5; D gene unclear. The CDR3 extends over 15 amino acids. Trimming took off 6 bases at V and 5 bases at J, with 20 bases between the two ends. From germline, CDR1 is SGHRS and CDR2 YFSETQ. As DNA, the CDR3 is TGCGCCAGCATCTTCTTCGCAGGCTCCCCCGAGACCCAGTACTTC. Protein: CASIFFAGSPETQYF.

The V and J genes are TRBV15 and TRBJ2-5; tentative D call: TRBD2 (5 bases). Germline CDR1 and CDR2: LNHNV and YYDKDF (reference sequence). The CDR3 consists of 15 residues. Trimming pared 5 bases from V and 0 bases from J, leaving 13 bases between. CDR3 protein: CATSPRRTYQETQYF. DNA for the CDR3: TGTGCCACCAGCCCCAGACGGACTTACCAAGAGACCCAGTACTTC.

About this clone itself: Its ends do not fully match the called genes, so a read error is possible. This sample also contains other DNA sequences that code for the same CDR3. The CDR3 protein is CASRGFEHNSPLHF. The CDR3 DNA reads TGTGCCAGCCGGGGGTTTGAACATAATTCACCTCTCCACTTT. The chain couples TRBV6-5 to TRBJ1-6, with a tentative D call TRBD1 (5 bases). The V gene's germline CDR1 is MNHEY and CDR2 SVGAGI. The CDR3 spans 14 residues.

This clone was found once. This chain connects TRBV5-1 to TRBJ2-3; 7 bases match TRBD2. CDR3 length: 15 residues. CDR1 SGHRS and CDR2 YFSETQ come from the germline V gene. V lost 4 bases and J lost 3; bases outside the gene matches: 8. The chain's CDR3 is CASSPGGGWTDTQYF. The DNA for the CDR3 is TGCGCCAGCAGCCCCGGGGGAGGGTGGACAGATACGCAGTATTTT.

The chain joins TRBV7-2 to TRBJ2-1; weak D call: TRBD2 (5 bases). V lost 1 base and J lost 4, with 5 bases in between. The CDR3 extends over 13 amino acids. Germline values: CDR1 SGHTA, CDR2 FQGNSA. CDR3 coding DNA: TGTGCCAGCAGCTTAGGGACTTACAATGAGCAGTTCTTC. Translated: CASSLGTYNEQFF.

The rearrangement joins TRBV5-4 to TRBJ2-6; D perhaps matches TRBD1 (7 bases). The ends were cut back, 5 bases at V and 1 base at J, with 19 bases in the middle. This CDR3 has 18 residues. Germline V gene sequence: CDR1 SGHNT, CDR2 YYREEE (reference sequence). In DNA, the CDR3 is TGTGCCAGCAGTTCCCGGGAGACAGGGTCTTCTGGGGCCAACGTCCTGACTTTC. Its protein is CASSSRETGSSGANVLTF.

V gene TRBV11-1 combines with J gene TRBJ2-1; 9 nucleotides line up with TRBD2. The CDR3 has 13 residues. Germline loops: CDR1 SGHAT, CDR2 FQDESV (reference sequence). Losses at the gene ends were 8 bases for V and 9 bases for J; bases not matched to a gene: 8. The CDR3 here is CASVAGGYSEQFF. The CDR3 DNA is TGTGCCAGCGTTGCGGGGGGGTATAGTGAGCAGTTCTTC.

The chain combines TRBV5-4 with TRBJ1-3, with unresolved D. Germline CDR1 SGHNT, CDR2 YYREEE (reference sequence). With 0 bases removed from V and 0 bases from J, the gap between germline ends came to 7 bases. This CDR3 contains 15 residues. CDR3 amino acids: CASSLAASSGNTIYF. The CDR3 DNA reads TGTGCCAGCAGCTTGGCGGCTAGCTCTGGAAACACCATATATTTT.

This clone was detected a few times. The genes are TRBV5-1 and TRBJ1-4; possibly TRBD1 for D (5 bases). The CDR3 extends over 14 amino acids. The germline V gene has CDR1 SGHRS and CDR2 YFSETQ. V was shortened by 4 bases and J by 5 bases, with 12 bases between the two germline ends. CDR3 protein: CASSMTVTNEKLFF. The CDR3 DNA is TGCGCCAGCAGCATGACAGTAACGAATGAAAAACTGTTTTTT. Filled out from reference TRBV5-1 and TRBJ1-4, the complete variable domain reads KAGVTQTPRYLIKTRGQQVTLSCSPISGHRSVSWYQQTPGQGLQFLFEYFSETQRNKGNFPGRFSGRQFSNSRSEMNVSTLELGDSALYLCASSMTVTNEKLFFGSGTQLSVL.

J is TRBJ1-2 and V is TRBV6-7; 10 bases agree with TRBD1. TRBV6-7 is recorded as an ORF, its role being uncertain. This CDR3 contains 15 residues. V lost 0 bases to trimming and J lost 4 bases; unmatched junction nucleotides: 2. CDR3: CASSYSRTGGYGYTF. The CDR3 coding sequence is TGTGCCAGCAGTTACTCGCGGACAGGGGGCTATGGCTACACCTTC.

The chain couples TRBV6-6 to TRBJ1-4; D gene unclear. Germline V gene data show CDR1 as MNHNY and CDR2 as SVGAGI (reference sequence). V was trimmed by 5 bases and J by 6 bases, leaving 16 bases between them. The CDR3 extends over 15 amino acids. The chain's CDR3 is CASSPLSGDYEKLFF. DNA of the CDR3: TGTGCCAGCAGTCCCTTGAGCGGAGATTATGAAAAACTGTTTTTT.

This clone was counted a few times. The V call is TRBV7-9, the J call TRBJ1-5; 9 bases match TRBD1. Trimming at V came to 5 bases and at J to 5 bases, leaving 7 bases not matched to a gene. Germline CDR1 and CDR2: SEHNR and FQNEAQ (reference sequence). The CDR3 loop spans 15 amino acids. The chain's CDR3 is CASSHGQGNHQPQHF. The CDR3 DNA reads as TGTGCCAGCAGCCACGGACAGGGGAATCATCAGCCCCAGCATTTT.

V usage is TRBV5-1 and J usage is TRBJ2-7; D uncertain. The CDR3 has 13 residues. The V end was cut by 0 bases, the J end by 1 base, with 5 bases between. The germline V gene encodes CDR1 SGHRS and CDR2 YFSETQ. The CDR3 loop reads CASSLGSSYEQYF. DNA for the CDR3: TGCGCCAGCAGCTTGGGTAGTTCCTACGAGCAGTACTTC.

The V gene is TRBV5-5, the J gene TRBJ2-1, with D perhaps matching TRBD1 (5 bases). CDR1 and CDR2 (germline): SGHKS, YYEKEE (reference sequence). CDR3 length: 13 amino acids. The ends were cut back, 4 bases at V and 7 bases at J, with 12 bases in the middle. The CDR3 nucleotides are TGTGCCAGCAGCCTGACCAGGGAAAATGAGCAGTTCTTC. Protein sequence: CASSLTRENEQFF.

This clone was seen more than once but under ten times. The chain employs TRBV4-1 and TRBJ2-7; 7 nucleotides line up with TRBD1. J gave up 1 base and V 3 bases, and 6 bases lay outside the gene matches. CDR3 length: 15 residues. Germline CDR1 MGHRA, CDR2 YSYEKL. The CDR3 reads CASSQRTGSSYEQYF. The CDR3 coding sequence is TGCGCCAGCAGCCAGAGGACAGGATCTTCCTACGAGCAGTACTTC.

V and J are TRBV6-5 and TRBJ1-1, with TRBD1 matching 7 bases. The germline gives CDR1 MNHEY, CDR2 SVGAGI. Unmatched junction bases numbered 11, after V lost 3 bases and J lost 7 bases. The CDR3 loop spans 15 amino acids. The CDR3 DNA reads TGTGCCAGCAGTTATTCTGGGACAGCGACTAATGAAGCTTTCTTT. This encodes CASSYSGTATNEAFF.

V gene TRBV27 combines with J gene TRBJ2-5; D unclear. There are 16 residues in the CDR3. The germline V and J ends were trimmed by 6 bases and 4 bases, with 21 bases remaining between them. Looked up from germline, CDR1 is MNHEY and CDR2 is SMNVEV (reference sequence). The CDR3 protein is CASSNAPPIPLETQYF. CDR3 sequence (DNA): TGTGCCAGCAGCAACGCCCCGCCAATCCCACTAGAGACCCAGTACTTC.

This sequence joins TRBV2 and TRBJ2-5, with D possibly TRBD2 on 6 matching bases. The CDR3 has 16 amino acids. The germline V and J ends were trimmed by 3 bases and 1 base, with 15 bases remaining between them. CDR1 SNHLY and CDR2 FYNNEI come from the germline V gene. CDR3 loop: CASSDRGKGGQETQYF. The CDR3 nucleotides are TGTGCCAGCAGTGATAGAGGCAAGGGAGGCCAAGAGACCCAGTACTTC.